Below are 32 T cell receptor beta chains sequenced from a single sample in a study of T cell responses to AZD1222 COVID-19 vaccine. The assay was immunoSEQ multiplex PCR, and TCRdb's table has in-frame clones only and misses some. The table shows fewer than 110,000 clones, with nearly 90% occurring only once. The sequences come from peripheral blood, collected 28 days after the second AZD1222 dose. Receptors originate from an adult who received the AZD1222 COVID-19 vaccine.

The CDR3 DNA follows: TGTGCCAGCAGTCCCGGAAACACCATATATTTT. This encodes CASSPGNTIYF. The rearrangement links TRBV12-3 or TRBV12-4 to TRBJ1-3, with D unclear. V lost 5 bases and J 4 bases, leaving 3 bases between the germline ends. This CDR3 comprises 11 residues.

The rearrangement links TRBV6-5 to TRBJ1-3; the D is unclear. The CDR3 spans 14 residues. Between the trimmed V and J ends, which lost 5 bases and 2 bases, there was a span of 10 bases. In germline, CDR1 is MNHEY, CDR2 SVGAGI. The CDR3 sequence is CASSRRRTGNTIYF. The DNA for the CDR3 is TGTGCCAGCAGTAGGAGGAGGACTGGAAACACCATATATTTT.

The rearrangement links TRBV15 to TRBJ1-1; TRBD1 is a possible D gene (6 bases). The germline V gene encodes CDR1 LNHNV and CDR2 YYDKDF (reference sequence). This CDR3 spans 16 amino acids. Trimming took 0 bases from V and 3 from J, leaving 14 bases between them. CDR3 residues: CATSRDGPAGDTEAFF. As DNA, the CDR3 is TGTGCCACCAGCAGAGATGGTCCGGCAGGGGACACTGAAGCTTTCTTT.

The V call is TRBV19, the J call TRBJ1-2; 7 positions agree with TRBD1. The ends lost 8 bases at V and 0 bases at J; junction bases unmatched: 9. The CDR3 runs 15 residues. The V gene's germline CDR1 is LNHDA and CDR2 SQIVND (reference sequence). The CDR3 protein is CASSRDRLANYGYTF. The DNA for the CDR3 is TGTGCCAGTTCTAGGGACAGATTAGCTAACTATGGCTACACCTTC.

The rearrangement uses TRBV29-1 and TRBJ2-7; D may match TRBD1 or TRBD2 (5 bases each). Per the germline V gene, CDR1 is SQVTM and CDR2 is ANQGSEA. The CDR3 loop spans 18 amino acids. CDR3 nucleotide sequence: TGCAGACATTTTAAAACCGGGACGGACCTTGGAGGCTCCTACGAGCAGTACTTC. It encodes CRHFKTGTDLGGSYEQYF.

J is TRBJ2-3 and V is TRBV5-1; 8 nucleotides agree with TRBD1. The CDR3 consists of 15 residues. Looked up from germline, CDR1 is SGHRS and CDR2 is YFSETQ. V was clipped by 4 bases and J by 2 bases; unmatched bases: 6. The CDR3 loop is CASSDRGFYTDTQYF. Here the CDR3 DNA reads TGCGCCAGCAGCGACAGGGGTTTTTACACAGATACGCAGTATTTT.

CDR3 coding DNA: TGTGCCAGCAGCGTAGCTGAGGGGGGAAACATTCAGTACTTC. Its protein product is CASSVAEGGNIQYF. The chain employs TRBV9 and TRBJ2-4; the D call may be TRBD1 or TRBD2 (6 bases each). Germline CDR1 is SGDLS and CDR2 is YYNGEE. V lost 0 bases and J 6 bases, leaving 10 bases between the germline ends. CDR3 size: 14 residues.

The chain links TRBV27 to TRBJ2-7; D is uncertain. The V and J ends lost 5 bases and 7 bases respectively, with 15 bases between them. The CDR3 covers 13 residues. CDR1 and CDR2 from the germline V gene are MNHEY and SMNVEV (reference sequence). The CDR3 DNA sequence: TGTGCCAGCAGTCAGACGAGACGTACTGAGCAGTACTTC. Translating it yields CASSQTRRTEQYF.

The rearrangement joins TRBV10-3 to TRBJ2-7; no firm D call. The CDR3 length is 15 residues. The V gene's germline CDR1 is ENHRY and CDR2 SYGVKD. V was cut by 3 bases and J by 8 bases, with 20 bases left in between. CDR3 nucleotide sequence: TGTGCCATCAGTGATCCGACGAAGGCCCTACGAAAGCAGTACTTC. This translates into CAISDPTKALRKQYF.

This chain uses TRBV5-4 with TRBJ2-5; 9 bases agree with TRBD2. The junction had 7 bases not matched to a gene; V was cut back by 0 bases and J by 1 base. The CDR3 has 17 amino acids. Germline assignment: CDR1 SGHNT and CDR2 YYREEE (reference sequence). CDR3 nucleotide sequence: TGTGCCAGCAGCTTGGTAGGGAGCGGGGGGATCCAAGAGACCCAGTACTTC. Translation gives CASSLVGSGGIQETQYF.

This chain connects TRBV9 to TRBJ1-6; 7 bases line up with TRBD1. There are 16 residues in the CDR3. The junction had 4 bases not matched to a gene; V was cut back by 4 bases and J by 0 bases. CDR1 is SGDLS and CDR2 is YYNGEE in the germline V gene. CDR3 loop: CASSKGGSSYNSPLHF. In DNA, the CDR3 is TGTGCCAGCAGCAAAGGGGGCAGCTCCTATAATTCACCCCTCCACTTT.

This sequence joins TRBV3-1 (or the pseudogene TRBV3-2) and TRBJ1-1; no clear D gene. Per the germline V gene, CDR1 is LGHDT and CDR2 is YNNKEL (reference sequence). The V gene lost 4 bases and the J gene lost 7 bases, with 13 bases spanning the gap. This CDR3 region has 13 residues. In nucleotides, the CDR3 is TGTGCCAGCAGCCTCGGCCCTAAGGGTGAAGCTTTCTTT. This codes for CASSLGPKGEAFF.

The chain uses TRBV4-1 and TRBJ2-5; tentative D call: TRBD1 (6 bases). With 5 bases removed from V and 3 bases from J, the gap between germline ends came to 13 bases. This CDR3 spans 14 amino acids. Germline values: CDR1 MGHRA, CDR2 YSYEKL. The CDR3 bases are TGCGCCAGCAGCAAACCCGACAGGAAAGAGACCCAGTACTTC. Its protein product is CASSKPDRKETQYF.

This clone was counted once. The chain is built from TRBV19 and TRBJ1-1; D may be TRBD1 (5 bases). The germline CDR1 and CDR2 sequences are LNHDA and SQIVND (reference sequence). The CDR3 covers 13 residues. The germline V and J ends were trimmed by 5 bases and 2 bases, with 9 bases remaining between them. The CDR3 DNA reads TGTGCCAGTAGTCCGACAGCAAACACTGAAGCTTTCTTT. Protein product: CASSPTANTEAFF.

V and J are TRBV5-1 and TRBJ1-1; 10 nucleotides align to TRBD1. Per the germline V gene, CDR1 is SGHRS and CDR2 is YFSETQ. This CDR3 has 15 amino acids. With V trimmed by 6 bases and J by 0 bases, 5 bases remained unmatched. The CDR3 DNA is TGCGCCAGCAAGGGACAGGGGATTTTGAACACTGAAGCTTTCTTT. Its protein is CASKGQGILNTEAFF.

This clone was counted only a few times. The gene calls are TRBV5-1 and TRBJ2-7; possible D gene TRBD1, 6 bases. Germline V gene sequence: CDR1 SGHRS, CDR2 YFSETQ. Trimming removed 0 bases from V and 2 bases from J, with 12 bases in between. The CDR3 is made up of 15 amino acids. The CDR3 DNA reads TGCGCCAGCAGCTTGGAGGGGACATCGGCCTACGAGCAGTACTTC. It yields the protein CASSLEGTSAYEQYF.

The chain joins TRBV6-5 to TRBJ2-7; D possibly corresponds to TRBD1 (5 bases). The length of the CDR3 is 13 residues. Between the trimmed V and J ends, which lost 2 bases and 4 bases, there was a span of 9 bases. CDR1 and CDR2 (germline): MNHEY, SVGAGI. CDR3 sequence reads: CASSYNRGYEQYF. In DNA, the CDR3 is TGTGCCAGCAGTTACAATAGGGGTTACGAGCAGTACTTC.

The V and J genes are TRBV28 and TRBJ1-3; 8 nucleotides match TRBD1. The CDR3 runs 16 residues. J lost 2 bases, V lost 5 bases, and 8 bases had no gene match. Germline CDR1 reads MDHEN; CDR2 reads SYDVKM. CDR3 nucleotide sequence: TGTGCCAGCAGTCTGAATCAGGGGGCCGCTGGAAACACCATATATTTT. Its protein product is CASSLNQGAAGNTIYF.

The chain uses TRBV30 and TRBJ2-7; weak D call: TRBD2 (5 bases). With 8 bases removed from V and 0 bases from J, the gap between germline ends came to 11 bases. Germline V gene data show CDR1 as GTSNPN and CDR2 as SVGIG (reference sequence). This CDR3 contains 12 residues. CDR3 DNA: TGTGCCGGCGGACTGAACTCCTACGAGCAGTACTTC. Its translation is CAGGLNSYEQYF.

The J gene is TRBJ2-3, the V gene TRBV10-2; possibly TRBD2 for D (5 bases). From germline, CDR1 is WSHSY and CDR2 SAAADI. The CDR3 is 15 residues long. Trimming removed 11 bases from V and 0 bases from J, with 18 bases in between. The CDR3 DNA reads TGCGCCGCCCGCCCCGGGGAACTAAGCACAGATACGCAGTATTTT. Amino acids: CAARPGELSTDTQYF.

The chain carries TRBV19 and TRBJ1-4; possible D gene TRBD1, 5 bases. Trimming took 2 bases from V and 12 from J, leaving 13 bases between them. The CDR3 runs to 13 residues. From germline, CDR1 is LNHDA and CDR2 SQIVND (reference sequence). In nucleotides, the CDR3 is TGTGCCAGTAGTATAAGGGGCCCCTTGGAACTGTTTTTT. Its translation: CASSIRGPLELFF.

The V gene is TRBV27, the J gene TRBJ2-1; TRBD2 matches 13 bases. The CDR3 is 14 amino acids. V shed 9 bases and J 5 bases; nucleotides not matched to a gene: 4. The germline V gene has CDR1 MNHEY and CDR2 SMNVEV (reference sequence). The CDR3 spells CASTTSGGDNEQFF. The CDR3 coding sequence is TGTGCCAGTACTACTAGCGGGGGGGACAATGAGCAGTTCTTC.

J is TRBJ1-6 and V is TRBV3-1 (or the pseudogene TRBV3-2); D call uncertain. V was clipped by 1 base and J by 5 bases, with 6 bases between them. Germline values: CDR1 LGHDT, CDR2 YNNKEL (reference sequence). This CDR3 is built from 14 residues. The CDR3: CASSQAQNNSPLHF. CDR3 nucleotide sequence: TGTGCCAGCAGCCAAGCCCAGAATAATTCACCCCTCCACTTT.

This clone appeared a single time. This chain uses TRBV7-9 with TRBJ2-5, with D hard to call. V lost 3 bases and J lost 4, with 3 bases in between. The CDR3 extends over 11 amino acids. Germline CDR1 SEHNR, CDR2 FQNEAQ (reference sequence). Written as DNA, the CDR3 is TGTGCCAGCAGCTTTGCAGAGACCCAGTACTTC. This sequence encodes CASSFAETQYF. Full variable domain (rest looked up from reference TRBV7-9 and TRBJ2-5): DTGVSQNPRHKITKRGQNVTFRCDPISEHNRLYWYRQTLGQGPEFLTYFQNEAQLEKSRLLSDRFSAERPKGSFSTLEIQRTEQGDSAMYLCASSFAETQYFGPGTRLLVL.

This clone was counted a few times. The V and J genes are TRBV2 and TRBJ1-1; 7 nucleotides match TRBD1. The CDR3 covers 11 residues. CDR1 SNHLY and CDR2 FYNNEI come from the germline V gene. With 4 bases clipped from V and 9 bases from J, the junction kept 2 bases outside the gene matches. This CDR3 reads CASSVGQKAFF. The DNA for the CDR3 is TGTGCCAGCAGTGTGGGACAGAAAGCTTTCTTT.

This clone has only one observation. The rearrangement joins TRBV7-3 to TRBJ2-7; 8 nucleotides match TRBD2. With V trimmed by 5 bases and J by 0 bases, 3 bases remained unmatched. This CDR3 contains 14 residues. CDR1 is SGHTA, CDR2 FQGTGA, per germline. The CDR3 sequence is CASSQAGASYEQYF. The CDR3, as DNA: TGTGCCAGCAGCCAAGCGGGGGCCTCCTACGAGCAGTACTTC.

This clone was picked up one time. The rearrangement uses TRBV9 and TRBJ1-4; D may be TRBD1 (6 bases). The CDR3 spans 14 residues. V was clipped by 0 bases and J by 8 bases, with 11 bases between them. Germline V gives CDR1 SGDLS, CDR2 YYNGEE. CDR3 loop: CASSVGQGSEKLFF. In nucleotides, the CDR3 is TGTGCCAGCAGCGTAGGGCAGGGGTCGGAAAAACTGTTTTTT.

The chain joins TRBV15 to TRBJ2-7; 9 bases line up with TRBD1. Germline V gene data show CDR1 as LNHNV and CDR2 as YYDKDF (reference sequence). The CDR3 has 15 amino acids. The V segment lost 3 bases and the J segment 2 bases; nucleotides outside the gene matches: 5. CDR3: CATSSVQGATYEQYF. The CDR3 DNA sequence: TGTGCCACCAGCAGCGTACAGGGGGCAACCTACGAGCAGTACTTC.

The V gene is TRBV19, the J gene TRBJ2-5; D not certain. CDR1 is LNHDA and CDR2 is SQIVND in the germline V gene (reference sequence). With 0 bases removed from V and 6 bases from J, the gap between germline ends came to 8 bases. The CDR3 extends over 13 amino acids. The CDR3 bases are TGTGCCAGTAGTATAGATGGAGAGAAGACCCAGTACTTC. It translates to CASSIDGEKTQYF.

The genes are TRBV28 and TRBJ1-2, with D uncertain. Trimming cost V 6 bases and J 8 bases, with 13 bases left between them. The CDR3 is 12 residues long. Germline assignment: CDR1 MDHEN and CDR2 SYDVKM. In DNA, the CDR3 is TGTGCCAGCAGCCCCCATGGGGTGGGCTACACCTTC. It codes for CASSPHGVGYTF.

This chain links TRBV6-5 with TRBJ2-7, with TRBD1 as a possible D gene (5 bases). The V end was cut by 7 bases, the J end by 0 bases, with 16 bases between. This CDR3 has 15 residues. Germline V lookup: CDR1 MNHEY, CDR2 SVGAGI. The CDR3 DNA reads TGTGCCAGCACCACTCGGTCAGGGTACTCCTACGAGCAGTACTTC. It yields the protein CASTTRSGYSYEQYF.

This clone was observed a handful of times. CDR3 DNA: TGTGCCAGTAGTATAGGTCGGCTCGGGGAGCAGTACTTC. This sequence encodes CASSIGRLGEQYF. V gene TRBV19 combines with J gene TRBJ2-7; D unresolved. Trimming cost V 1 base and J 7 bases, with 11 bases left between them. The CDR3 loop spans 13 amino acids. Per the germline V gene, CDR1 is LNHDA and CDR2 is SQIVND (reference sequence).